The 15 T cell receptor beta chains below come from one sample, sequenced in a study of blood T cell repertoires in COVID-19. Produced via immunoSEQ multiplex PCR; TCRdb's table is partial and in-frame only. In the table there are some 41,000 clones, 80% to 90% of which are singletons. The sequenced material came from peripheral blood. These receptors were collected from a man between 65 and 80 years old with active COVID-19.

The sample holds a few counts of this clone. The chain carries TRBV28 and TRBJ1-3; no reliable D call. Germline CDR1 reads MDHEN; CDR2 reads SYDVKM. Trimming stripped 6 bases from V and 8 bases from J, with 20 bases between. The CDR3 loop spans 15 amino acids. The CDR3 nucleotides are TGTGCCAGCAGCTCCCCGGGTCGCCTGGAGGACACCATATATTTT. Residues: CASSSPGRLEDTIYF.

V usage is TRBV2 and J usage is TRBJ1-1; TRBD1 is a possible D gene (5 bases). Trimming removed 2 bases at V and 8 bases at J, with 15 bases between. Germline V gene sequence: CDR1 SNHLY, CDR2 FYNNEI. The length of the CDR3 is 14 residues. The DNA of the CDR3 is TGTGCCAGCAGTGAAACGCGGGGACGCACAGAAGCTTTCTTT. Encoded protein: CASSETRGRTEAFF.

This chain uses TRBV7-9 with TRBJ2-5; TRBD2 matches 12 bases. Looked up from germline, CDR1 is SEHNR and CDR2 is FQNEAQ (reference sequence). The V and J ends lost 9 bases and 3 bases, in that order; junction bases with no gene match: 5. The CDR3 spans 14 residues. CDR3 bases: TGTGCCAGTCTCCGGACTAGCGGGAAAGAGACCCAGTACTTC. Translated, it gives CASLRTSGKETQYF.

J is TRBJ1-1 and V is TRBV5-1; D unclear. The CDR3 length is 14 residues. With 3 bases removed from V and 3 bases from J, the gap between germline ends came to 12 bases. Germline loops: CDR1 SGHRS, CDR2 YFSETQ. The CDR3 region is CASSSARRDTEAFF. Written as DNA, the CDR3 is TGCGCCAGCAGCTCAGCCCGGAGGGACACTGAAGCTTTCTTT. The variable domain in full, completed from reference TRBV5-1 and TRBJ1-1, reads KAGVTQTPRYLIKTRGQQVTLSCSPISGHRSVSWYQQTPGQGLQFLFEYFSETQRNKGNFPGRFSGRQFSNSRSEMNVSTLELGDSALYLCASSSARRDTEAFFGQGTRLTVV.

The rearrangement links TRBV10-3 to TRBJ1-5; 7 bases map to TRBD1. The CDR3 is made up of 16 amino acids. The V and J ends lost 1 base and 6 bases, in that order; junction bases with no gene match: 9. Germline values: CDR1 ENHRY, CDR2 SYGVKD. This CDR3 is CAISELGRGSGQPQHF. In DNA, the CDR3 is TGTGCCATCAGTGAGTTGGGCAGGGGGTCCGGTCAGCCCCAGCATTTT.

The chain has TRBV3-1 (or the pseudogene TRBV3-2) and TRBJ2-7; 12 bases line up with TRBD1. The ends lost 3 bases at V and 6 bases at J; junction bases unmatched: 6. The CDR3 sequence is 15 residues long. Germline values: CDR1 LGHDT, CDR2 YNNKEL (reference sequence). The CDR3 spells CASSQPGQGAGEQYF. In DNA form, the CDR3 reads TGTGCCAGCAGCCAGCCGGGACAGGGGGCCGGCGAGCAGTACTTC.

This clone came up once. V usage is TRBV9 and J usage is TRBJ1-1, with no clear D. The V gene's germline CDR1 is SGDLS and CDR2 YYNGEE. V was pared by 0 bases and J by 6 bases, with 15 bases between. CDR3 length: 15 residues. The CDR3 region is CASSVELDRSAEAFF. Written as DNA, the CDR3 is TGTGCCAGCAGCGTAGAACTGGATAGAAGCGCTGAAGCTTTCTTT.

The CDR3 DNA reads TGTGCCATCAGCGGGACAGGGGGTGAAAAACTGTTTTTT. It encodes CAISGTGGEKLFF. The V gene is TRBV10-3, the J gene TRBJ1-4; the match to TRBD1 covers 11 bases. CDR3 size: 13 residues. V was clipped by 6 bases and J by 7 bases; unmatched bases: 1. The germline CDR1 and CDR2 sequences are ENHRY and SYGVKD.

The chain couples TRBV7-9 to TRBJ1-1; TRBD1 matches at 7 bases. Germline V gives CDR1 SEHNR, CDR2 FQNEAQ (reference sequence). The junction had 9 bases not matched to a gene; V was cut back by 8 bases and J by 0 bases. This CDR3 contains 15 residues. This CDR3 is CASLQGDGVNTEAFF. For the CDR3, the DNA is TGTGCCAGCTTGCAGGGGGATGGGGTGAACACTGAAGCTTTCTTT.

The chain carries TRBV28 and TRBJ2-1, with D maybe TRBD2 (5 bases). This CDR3 comprises 12 residues. Germline CDR1 MDHEN, CDR2 SYDVKM. Deletions cut 8 bases from V and 14 bases from J, with 19 bases between. The DNA for the CDR3 is TGTGCCAGCCTGGCCAGCGGCAGTAGTAAGTTCTTC. Encoded protein: CASLASGSSKFF.

The V and J genes are TRBV7-8 and TRBJ2-7; 10 nucleotides agree with TRBD2. The CDR3 loop spans 16 amino acids. CDR1 and CDR2 (germline): SGHVS, FQNEAQ. With 0 bases clipped from V and 2 bases from J, the junction kept 4 bases outside the gene matches. The CDR3: CASSLAELAGAYEQYF. CDR3 nucleotides: TGTGCCAGCAGCTTAGCAGAGCTAGCGGGGGCCTACGAGCAGTACTTC.

The rearrangement links TRBV7-2 to TRBJ1-6; TRBD1 matches at 8 bases. The J segment lost 7 bases and the V segment lost 6 bases, leaving 5 bases of the junction unmatched. The CDR3 totals 14 residues. The germline V gene encodes CDR1 SGHTA and CDR2 FQGNSA. The CDR3 nucleotides are TGTGCCAGCAGTTTTCAGGGGGCGAATTCACCCCTCCACTTT. Encoded protein: CASSFQGANSPLHF.

This clone came up a few times. CDR3 in amino acids: CASSPQTRAGTQYF. In nucleotides, the CDR3 is TGTGCCAGCAGCCCACAGACTAGAGCCGGGACCCAGTACTTC. V is TRBV7-2 and J is TRBJ2-5; maybe TRBD2 (6 bases). V lost 5 bases and J 7 bases, leaving 17 bases between the germline ends. Germline CDR1 is SGHTA and CDR2 is FQGNSA. The CDR3 is 14 residues long.

This sequence joins TRBV7-9 and TRBJ2-4; 12 bases match TRBD1. In germline, CDR1 is SEHNR, CDR2 FQNEAQ (reference sequence). J gave up 1 base and V 8 bases, and 12 bases lay outside the gene matches. This CDR3 has 18 amino acids. In DNA form, the CDR3 reads TGTGCCAGCGGCGTAGGGACAGGGGGCGTTAAGGCCAAAAACATTCAGTACTTC. Protein: CASGVGTGGVKAKNIQYF. The whole variable domain, filled in from reference TRBV7-9 and TRBJ2-4, reads DTGVSQNPRHKITKRGQNVTFRCDPISEHNRLYWYRQTLGQGPEFLTYFQNEAQLEKSRLLSDRFSAERPKGSFSTLEIQRTEQGDSAMYLCASGVGTGGVKAKNIQYFGAGTRLSVL.

The chain combines TRBV24-1 with TRBJ2-5; the D gene is possibly TRBD2 (5 bases). The CDR3 runs 17 residues. CDR1 KGHDR and CDR2 SFDVKD come from the germline V gene. Deletions cut 5 bases from V and 4 bases from J, with 22 bases between. This chain's CDR3 is CATSGSLGSIEGETQYF. CDR3 in DNA: TGTGCCACCAGTGGTTCGTTAGGGTCCATCGAGGGAGAGACCCAGTACTTC.